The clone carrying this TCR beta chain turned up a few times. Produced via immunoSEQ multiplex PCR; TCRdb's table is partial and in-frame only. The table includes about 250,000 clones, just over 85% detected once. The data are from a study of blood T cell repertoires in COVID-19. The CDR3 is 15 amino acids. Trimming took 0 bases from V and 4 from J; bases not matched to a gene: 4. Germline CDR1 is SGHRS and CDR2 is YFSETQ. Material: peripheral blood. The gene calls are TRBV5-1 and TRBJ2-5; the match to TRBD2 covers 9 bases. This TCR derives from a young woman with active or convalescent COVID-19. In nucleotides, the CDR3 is TGCGCCAGCAGCTTGGAGGGACTAGCTGCAGAGACCCAGTACTTC. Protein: CASSLEGLAAETQYF.